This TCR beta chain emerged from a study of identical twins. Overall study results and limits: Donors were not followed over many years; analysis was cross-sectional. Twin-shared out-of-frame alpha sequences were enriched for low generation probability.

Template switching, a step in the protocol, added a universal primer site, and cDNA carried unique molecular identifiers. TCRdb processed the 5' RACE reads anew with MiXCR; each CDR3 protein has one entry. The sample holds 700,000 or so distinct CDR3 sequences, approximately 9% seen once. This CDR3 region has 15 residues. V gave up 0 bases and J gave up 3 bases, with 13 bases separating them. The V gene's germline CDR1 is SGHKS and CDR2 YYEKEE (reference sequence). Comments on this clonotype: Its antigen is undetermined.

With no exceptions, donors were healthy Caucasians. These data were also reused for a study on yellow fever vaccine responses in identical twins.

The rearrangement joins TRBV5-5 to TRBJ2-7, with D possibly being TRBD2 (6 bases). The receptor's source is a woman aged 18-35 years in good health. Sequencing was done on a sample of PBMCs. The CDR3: CASSLAGGDLYEQYF. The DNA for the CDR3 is TGTGCCAGCAGCTTGGCAGGCGGGGACCTCTACGAGCAGTACTTC.